Detailed here is one TCR beta chain. The data were taken from a study of blood T cells in healthy people across ages. Study-level information: Per every two T cells, about one barcoded beta molecule was captured by template switching.

CDR3 length: 16 amino acids. The J segment lost 4 bases and the V segment lost 5 bases, leaving 7 bases of the junction unmatched. The germline gives CDR1 SGHTA, CDR2 FQGNSA. The sample, about 9.7 milliliters of peripheral blood, was drawn from each donor. Combining a sample-barcoded 5' primer with a J-beta primer mix, a second PCR ran for roughly 6 to 12 cycles. Each CDR3 protein gets one entry after TCRdb re-called the 5' RACE reads with MiXCR. The sample lists over 1,500,000 distinct CDR3 sequences, roughly 49% occurring once. This receptor was obtained from a woman in her thirties or forties in good health. The rearrangement joins TRBV7-2 to TRBJ2-1, with 11 bases lining up with TRBD2. The sequencing input was blood. The CDR3 reads CASSPHGTSGYNEQFF. DNA of the CDR3: TGTGCCAGCAGCCCGCATGGGACTAGCGGATACAATGAGCAGTTCTTC.